This T cell receptor (beta chain) is from a study of blood T cell repertoires in COVID-19. Sequencing was performed with immunoSEQ multiplex PCR; in TCRdb, only in-frame clones are kept and a portion is missing. Among about 250,000 clones listed, 65% to 90% were seen once. CDR1 is SGHRS and CDR2 is YFSETQ in the germline V gene. The CDR3 covers 14 residues. V dropped 2 bases and J dropped 2 bases, with 8 bases sitting between them. The chain employs TRBV5-1 and TRBJ1-3, with no clear D. This receptor was obtained from a woman between 50 and 59 years old with acute COVID-19. Specimen: PBMCs or T cells enriched from blood (not recorded which). The CDR3 DNA is TGCGCCAGCAGCTTCGGGAGCCCTGGAAACACCATATATTTT. Translating gives CASSFGSPGNTIYF.